A selection of T cell receptor beta chains follows, all from one sample in a study of cytomegalovirus exposure and HLA in healthy donors. The table came from immunoSEQ multiplex PCR; TCRdb's copy has only in-frame clones and leaves some out. The sample yields 150,000 to 180,000 clones, about 68% seen once. Material for sequencing was PBMCs. The receptor set was obtained from a man aged 18 to 30 in good health and CMV-seronegative. Both conserved end residues are part of each CDR3. The order of the fields is V gene, clone size, J gene, D gene, CDR3 DNA, CDR3 protein. The D gene is left open where the match is weak. Clone size appears in some rows only: once, few, many, or a class for an expanded clone.

V gene: TRBV7-9
clone size: -
J gene: TRBJ1-4
D gene: TRBD1
CDR3 DNA: TGTTCCAGCAGCTTAGGACAGGTCTTAGGTGGTCAGGAAAAACTGTTTTTT
CDR3 protein: CSSSLGQVLGGQEKLFF

V gene: TRBV11-2
clone size: -
J gene: TRBJ2-7
D gene: -
CDR3 DNA: TGTGCCAGCAGCTTAACCACAATCTACGAGCAGTACTTC
CDR3 protein: CASSLTTIYEQYF

V gene: TRBV13
clone size: -
J gene: TRBJ1-1
D gene: -
CDR3 DNA: TGTGCCAGCAGCTTCGGGGGGGCAGGGGCCACTGAAGCTTTCTTT
CDR3 protein: CASSFGGAGATEAFF

V gene: TRBV7-2
clone size: -
J gene: TRBJ1-6
D gene: -
CDR3 DNA: TGTGCCAGCAGCCCCCGGGTTGTTAATTCACCCCTCCACTTT
CDR3 protein: CASSPRVVNSPLHF

V gene: TRBV10-1
clone size: -
J gene: TRBJ2-1
D gene: TRBD2
CDR3 DNA: TGCGCCAGCAGTGAGTCCAGCGGGGGTGGGAATGAGCAGTTCTTC
CDR3 protein: CASSESSGGGNEQFF

V gene: TRBV28
clone size: -
J gene: TRBJ2-5
D gene: TRBD2
CDR3 DNA: TGTGCCAGCAGTTTACCCCGGACGGGAGGAGAGACCCAGTACTTC
CDR3 protein: CASSLPRTGGETQYF

V gene: TRBV13
clone size: -
J gene: TRBJ2-3
D gene: -
CDR3 DNA: TGTGCCAGCAGCCGAAAGCAAGATGCCTTCACAGATACGCAGTATTTT
CDR3 protein: CASSRKQDAFTDTQYF

V gene: TRBV5-6
clone size: -
J gene: TRBJ1-1
D gene: TRBD1
CDR3 DNA: TGTGCCAGCAGCTTACCTCAGGGGGAGGACACTGAAGCTTTCTTT
CDR3 protein: CASSLPQGEDTEAFF

V gene: TRBV7-2
clone size: -
J gene: TRBJ2-7
D gene: TRBD1
CDR3 DNA: TGTGCCAGCAGCTTCCCCCCGGGACAGGGGAGCGAGCAGTACTTC
CDR3 protein: CASSFPPGQGSEQYF

V gene: TRBV4-1
clone size: -
J gene: TRBJ2-7
D gene: -
CDR3 DNA: TGCGCCAGCAGGGGCGGCACTGACGACTACGAGCAGTACTTC
CDR3 protein: CASRGGTDDYEQYF

V gene: TRBV5-4
clone size: -
J gene: TRBJ2-7
D gene: TRBD2
CDR3 DNA: TGTGCCAGCAGCTTGGACCCTAGCGGGAGGACCACCTCCTACGAGCAGTACTTC
CDR3 protein: CASSLDPSGRTTSYEQYF

V gene: TRBV29-1
clone size: once
J gene: TRBJ2-3
D gene: TRBD2
CDR3 DNA: TGCAGCGTAGCCCATCAAGCCGGGGGGGATACGCAGTATTTT
CDR3 protein: CSVAHQAGGDTQYF

V gene: TRBV7-9
clone size: -
J gene: TRBJ2-1
D gene: TRBD2
CDR3 DNA: TGTTCCAGCAGCTTAGTAGGGACTAGCGGCAATGAGCAGTTCTTC
CDR3 protein: CSSSLVGTSGNEQFF

V gene: TRBV6-6
clone size: once
J gene: TRBJ1-6
D gene: -
CDR3 DNA: TGTGCCAGCAGTATCCTAGCTCCACCCCTCCACTTT
CDR3 protein: CASSILAPPLHF

V gene: TRBV18
clone size: -
J gene: TRBJ1-1
D gene: -
CDR3 DNA: TGTGCCAGCTCACCACAGGGGGGGTTGAACACTGAAGCTTTCTTT
CDR3 protein: CASSPQGGLNTEAFF

V gene: TRBV11-2
clone size: -
J gene: TRBJ2-7
D gene: -
CDR3 DNA: TGTGCCAGCAGCCCGTTGGAGACCTACGAGCAGTACTTC
CDR3 protein: CASSPLETYEQYF

V gene: TRBV21-1
clone size: -
J gene: TRBJ2-1
D gene: -
CDR3 DNA: -
CDR3 protein: CASSKVGQGSYNEQFF

V gene: TRBV5-4
clone size: once
J gene: TRBJ1-2
D gene: TRBD1
CDR3 DNA: TGTGCCAGCAGCACCGGGACAGGGGGGATCTATGGCTACACCTTC
CDR3 protein: CASSTGTGGIYGYTF

V gene: TRBV5-1
clone size: -
J gene: TRBJ2-5
D gene: -
CDR3 DNA: TGCGCCAGCAGCTTGGTGACAGAAAAGGGAGAGACCCAGTACTTC
CDR3 protein: CASSLVTEKGETQYF

V gene: TRBV7-8
clone size: -
J gene: TRBJ2-5
D gene: -
CDR3 DNA: TGTGCCAGCATAAGCCGCGGGACCGTGTACCAAGAGACCCAGTACTTC
CDR3 protein: CASISRGTVYQETQYF

V gene: TRBV6-6
clone size: -
J gene: TRBJ2-7
D gene: -
CDR3 DNA: TGTGCCAGCAGCGATGCCATCCAGGGCTCCTACGAGCAGTACTTC
CDR3 protein: CASSDAIQGSYEQYF

V gene: TRBV28
clone size: -
J gene: TRBJ2-4
D gene: -
CDR3 DNA: TGTGCCAGCAGCGATACCAGTGGACTAGCCAAAAACATTCAGTACTTC
CDR3 protein: CASSDTSGLAKNIQYF